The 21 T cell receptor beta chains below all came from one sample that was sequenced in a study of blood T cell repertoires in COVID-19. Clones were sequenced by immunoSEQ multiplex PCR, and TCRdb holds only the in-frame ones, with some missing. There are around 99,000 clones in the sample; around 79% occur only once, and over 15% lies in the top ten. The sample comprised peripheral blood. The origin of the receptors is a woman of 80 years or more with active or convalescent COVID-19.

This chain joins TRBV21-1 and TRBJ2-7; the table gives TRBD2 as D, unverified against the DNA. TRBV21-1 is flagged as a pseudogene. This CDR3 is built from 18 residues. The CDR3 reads CASTPGLAGLFGNYEQYF. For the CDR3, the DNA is TGTGCCAGCACCCCGGGACTAGCGGGACTGTTTGGGAACTACGAGCAGTACTTC.

Written as DNA, the CDR3 is TGTGCCAGCTCACCGAGACAGGCCAGAGAGACCCAGTACTTC. It is translated as CASSPRQARETQYF. The rearrangement joins TRBV18 to TRBJ2-5; the D gene is possibly TRBD1 (6 bases). The V and J ends lost 3 bases and 4 bases respectively, with 12 bases between them. There are 14 residues in the CDR3. Germline-derived CDR1 and CDR2 are KGHSH and LQKENI.

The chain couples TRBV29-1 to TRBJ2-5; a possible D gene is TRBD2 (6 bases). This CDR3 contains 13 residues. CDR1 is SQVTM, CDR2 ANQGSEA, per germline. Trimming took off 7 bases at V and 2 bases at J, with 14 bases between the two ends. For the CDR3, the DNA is TGCAGCGCAGGACTGGGGGGACAAGAGACCCAGTACTTC. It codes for CSAGLGGQETQYF.

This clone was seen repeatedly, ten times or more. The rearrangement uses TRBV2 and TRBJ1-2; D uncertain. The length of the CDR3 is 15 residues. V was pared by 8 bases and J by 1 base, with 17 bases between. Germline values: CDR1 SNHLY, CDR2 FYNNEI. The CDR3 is CASSRGGRNNYGYTF. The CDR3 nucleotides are TGTGCCAGCTCCCGAGGAGGGCGGAATAACTATGGCTACACCTTC. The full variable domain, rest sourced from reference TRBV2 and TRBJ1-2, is EPEVTQTPSHQVTQMGQEVILRCVPISNHLYFYWYRQILGQKVEFLVSFYNNEISEKSEIFDDQFSVERPDGSNFTLKIRSTKLEDSAMYFCASSRGGRNNYGYTFGSGTRLTVV.

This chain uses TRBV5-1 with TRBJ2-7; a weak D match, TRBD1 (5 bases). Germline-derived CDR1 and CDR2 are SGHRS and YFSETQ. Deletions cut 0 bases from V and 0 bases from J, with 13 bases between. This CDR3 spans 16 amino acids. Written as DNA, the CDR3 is TGCGCCAGCAGCTTGGCCGCAGGGTTTAACTCCTACGAGCAGTACTTC. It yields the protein CASSLAAGFNSYEQYF.

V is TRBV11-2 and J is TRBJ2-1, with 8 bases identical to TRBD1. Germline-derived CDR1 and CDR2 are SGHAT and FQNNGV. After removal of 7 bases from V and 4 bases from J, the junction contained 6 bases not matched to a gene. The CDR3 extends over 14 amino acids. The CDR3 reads CASNRQGRYNEQFF. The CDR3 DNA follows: TGTGCCAGCAACCGACAGGGGCGGTACAATGAGCAGTTCTTC.

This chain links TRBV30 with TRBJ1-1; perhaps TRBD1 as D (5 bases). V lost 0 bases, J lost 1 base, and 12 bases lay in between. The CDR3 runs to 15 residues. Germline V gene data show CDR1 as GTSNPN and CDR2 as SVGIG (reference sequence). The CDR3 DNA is TGTGCCTGGAGTGTTACACGTAGGGGGAACACTGAAGCTTTCTTT. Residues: CAWSVTRRGNTEAFF. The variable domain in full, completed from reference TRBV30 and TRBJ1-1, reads SQTIHQWPATLVQPVGSPLSLECTVEGTSNPNLYWYRQAAGRGLQLLFYSVGIGQISSEVPQNLSASRPQDRQFILSSKKLLLSDSGFYLCAWSVTRRGNTEAFFGQGTRLTVV.

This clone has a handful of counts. In nucleotides, the CDR3 is TGTGCCAGTAGTATCAGCGGGGCGCTTCTTAACTATGGCTACACCTTC. It translates to CASSISGALLNYGYTF. The chain joins TRBV19 to TRBJ1-2; possibly TRBD1 for D (5 bases). The V and J ends lost 3 bases and 1 base respectively, with 15 bases between them. Germline values: CDR1 LNHDA, CDR2 SQIVND (reference sequence). The CDR3 loop spans 16 amino acids.

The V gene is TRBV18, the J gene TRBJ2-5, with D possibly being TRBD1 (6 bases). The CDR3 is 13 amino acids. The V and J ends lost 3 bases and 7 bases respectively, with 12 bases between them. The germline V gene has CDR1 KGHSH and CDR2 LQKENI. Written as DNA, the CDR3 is TGTGCCAGCTCACCTGGGGACATGGGGACCCAGTACTTC. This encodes CASSPGDMGTQYF.

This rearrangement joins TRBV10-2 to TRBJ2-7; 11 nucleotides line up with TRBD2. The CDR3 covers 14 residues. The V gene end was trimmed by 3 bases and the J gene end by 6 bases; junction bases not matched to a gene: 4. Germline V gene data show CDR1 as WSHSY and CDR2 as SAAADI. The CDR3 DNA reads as TGCGCCAGCAGTGATCTAGCGGGAGGTTCCGAGCAGTACTTC. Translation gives CASSDLAGGSEQYF.

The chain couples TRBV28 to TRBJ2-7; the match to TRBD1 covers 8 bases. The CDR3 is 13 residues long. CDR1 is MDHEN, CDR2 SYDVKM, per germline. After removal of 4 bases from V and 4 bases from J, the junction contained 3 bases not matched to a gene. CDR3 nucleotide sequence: TGTGCCAGCAGTTCAGGGGGCGGGTACGAGCAGTACTTC. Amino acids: CASSSGGGYEQYF. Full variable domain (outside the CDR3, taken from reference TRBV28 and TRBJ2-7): DVKVTQSSRYLVKRTGEKVFLECVQDMDHENMFWYRQDPGLGLRLIYFSYDVKMKEKGDIPEGYSVSREKKERFSLILESASTNQTSMYLCASSSGGGYEQYFGPGTRLTVT.

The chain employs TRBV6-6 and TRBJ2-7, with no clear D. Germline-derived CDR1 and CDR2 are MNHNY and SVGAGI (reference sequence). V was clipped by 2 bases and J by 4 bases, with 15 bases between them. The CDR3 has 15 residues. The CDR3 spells CASSYLSMERYEQYF. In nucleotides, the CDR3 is TGTGCCAGCAGTTACCTCAGTATGGAGAGATACGAGCAGTACTTC.

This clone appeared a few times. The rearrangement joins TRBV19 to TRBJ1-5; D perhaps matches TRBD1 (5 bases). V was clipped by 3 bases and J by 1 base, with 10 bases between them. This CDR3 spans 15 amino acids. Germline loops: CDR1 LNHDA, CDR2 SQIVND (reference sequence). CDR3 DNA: TGTGCCAGTAGTATTGTCTCAGGGAGCAATCAGCCCCAGCATTTT. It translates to CASSIVSGSNQPQHF. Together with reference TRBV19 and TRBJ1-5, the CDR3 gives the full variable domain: DGGITQSPKYLFRKEGQNVTLSCEQNLNHDAMYWYRQDPGQGLRLIYYSQIVNDFQKGDIAEGYSVSREKKESFPLTVTSAQKNPTAFYLCASSIVSGSNQPQHFGDGTRLSIL.

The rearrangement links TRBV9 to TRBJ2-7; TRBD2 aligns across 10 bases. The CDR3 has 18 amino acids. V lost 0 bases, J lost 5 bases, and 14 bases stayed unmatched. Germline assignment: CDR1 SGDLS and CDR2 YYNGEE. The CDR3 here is CASSVAPGLAIQGDEQYF. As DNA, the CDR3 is TGTGCCAGCAGCGTAGCCCCGGGACTAGCGATCCAAGGTGACGAGCAGTACTTC.

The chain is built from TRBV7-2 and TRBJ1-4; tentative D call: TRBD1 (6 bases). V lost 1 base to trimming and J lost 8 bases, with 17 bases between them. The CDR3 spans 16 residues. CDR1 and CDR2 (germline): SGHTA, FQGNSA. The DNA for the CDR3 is TGTGCCAGCAGCTTAGACATGGGCAGGGGCAGGGAAAAACTGTTTTTT. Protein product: CASSLDMGRGREKLFF.

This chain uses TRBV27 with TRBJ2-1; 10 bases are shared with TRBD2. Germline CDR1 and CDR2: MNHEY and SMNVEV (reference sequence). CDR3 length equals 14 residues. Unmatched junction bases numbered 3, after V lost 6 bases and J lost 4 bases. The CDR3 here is CASSRTSGYNEQFF. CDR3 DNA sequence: TGTGCCAGCAGCCGGACTAGCGGTTACAATGAGCAGTTCTTC.

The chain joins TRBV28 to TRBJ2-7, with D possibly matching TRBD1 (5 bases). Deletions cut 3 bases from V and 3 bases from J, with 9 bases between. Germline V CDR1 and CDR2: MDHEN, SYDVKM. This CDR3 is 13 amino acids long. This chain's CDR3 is CASSFGASYEQYF. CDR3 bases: TGTGCCAGCAGTTTTGGGGCAAGCTACGAGCAGTACTTC. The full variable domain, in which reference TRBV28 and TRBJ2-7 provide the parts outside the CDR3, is DVKVTQSSRYLVKRTGEKVFLECVQDMDHENMFWYRQDPGLGLRLIYFSYDVKMKEKGDIPEGYSVSREKKERFSLILESASTNQTSMYLCASSFGASYEQYFGPGTRLTVT.

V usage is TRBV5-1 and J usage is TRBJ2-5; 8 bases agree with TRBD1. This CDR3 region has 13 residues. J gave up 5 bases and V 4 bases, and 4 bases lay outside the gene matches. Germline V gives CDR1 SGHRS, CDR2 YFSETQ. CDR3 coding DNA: TGCGCCAGCAGCGGGACAGGCGGGGAGACCCAGTACTTC. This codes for CASSGTGGETQYF.

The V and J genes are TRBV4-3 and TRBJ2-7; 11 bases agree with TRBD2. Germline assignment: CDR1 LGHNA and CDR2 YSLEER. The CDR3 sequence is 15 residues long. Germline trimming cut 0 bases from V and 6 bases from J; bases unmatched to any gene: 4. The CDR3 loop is CASSQDTSGRGEQYF. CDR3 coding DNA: TGCGCCAGCAGCCAAGATACTAGCGGGAGAGGCGAGCAGTACTTC.

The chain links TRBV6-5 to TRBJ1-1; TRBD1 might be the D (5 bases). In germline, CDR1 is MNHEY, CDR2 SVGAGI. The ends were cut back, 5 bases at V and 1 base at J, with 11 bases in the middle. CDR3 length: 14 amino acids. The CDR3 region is CASSRREENTEAFF. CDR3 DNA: TGTGCCAGCAGTCGCAGGGAAGAGAACACTGAAGCTTTCTTT.

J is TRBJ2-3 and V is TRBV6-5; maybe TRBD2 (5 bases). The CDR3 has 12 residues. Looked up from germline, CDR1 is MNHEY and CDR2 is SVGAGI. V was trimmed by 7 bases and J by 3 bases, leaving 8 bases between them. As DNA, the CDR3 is TGTGCCAGCACGCCGGGGACAGATACGCAGTATTTT. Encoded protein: CASTPGTDTQYF.